This record looks at one T cell receptor beta chain sequence and its context. Its cognate antigen is unknown. Repertoires were generated with immunoSEQ multiplex PCR, while TCRdb's copy carries only in-frame clones and drops some. The table includes 60,000 to 75,000 clones, around nine tenths detected once. The data were taken from a study of OX40 agonist ivuxolimab in advanced cancers. About the study: Patients took ivuxolimab, an agonistic anti-OX40 (CD134) antibody. Overall study results and limits: On average, CD8+ T cells showed a greater number of expanded clones than CD4+. The study found among the lowest clonal expansion in partial responders at 0.1-3.0 mg/kg.

Germline values: CDR1 MNHNS, CDR2 SASEGT. Germline trimming cut 4 bases from V and 5 bases from J; bases unmatched to any gene: 3. The CDR3 is made up of 14 amino acids. Specimen: CD4+ or CD8+ T cells sorted from blood, collected in a trial of the OX40 agonist ivuxolimab. The receptor comes from an adult with an advanced solid tumor such as melanoma, head and neck, liver or kidney cancer. The chain is built from TRBV6-1 and TRBJ2-2, with 8 nucleotides matching TRBD1. This CDR3 is CASSAGGITGELFF. Here the CDR3 DNA reads TGTGCCAGCAGTGCAGGGGGCATAACCGGGGAGCTGTTTTTT.